The clone carrying this T cell receptor (beta chain) was found a few times. The antigen is unknown. This entry is derived from a study of beta chain features in type 1 diabetes. Study-level results: Moderate but significant shortening of TCRB CDR3s was recorded in all four CD4+ subsets from Type 1 diabetes patients.

The CDR3 sequence is 13 residues long. V shed 3 bases and J shed 5 bases, with 9 bases lying between them. In germline, CDR1 is LNHNV, CDR2 YYDKDF (reference sequence). Expressed TCRB transcripts were sequenced, since all the RNA that had been isolated was reverse transcribed. Libraries were prepared by immunoSEQ multiplex PCR; TCRdb keeps only in-frame clonotypes and omits some of them. The sample consists of over 100,000 clones, about 17% of them appearing once. The single heparinised draw taken from each donor contained 90 to 150 mL of blood on average. This clonotype originated in a man aged 25 to 45 with type 1 diabetes. V and J are TRBV15 and TRBJ2-3; no reliable D call. The sequencing sample was made of central memory CD4+ T cells from blood. The CDR3 loop is CATSSTKGDTQYF. The CDR3 nucleotides read TGTGCCACCAGCAGCACCAAGGGAGATACGCAGTATTTT.